These 20 T cell receptor beta chains came from one sample sequenced in a study of T cell responses to AZD1222 COVID-19 vaccine. Sequenced by immunoSEQ multiplex PCR; TCRdb stores in-frame clones only, minus some. The sample has around 100,000 clones; approximately 87% are singletons. Sequences were derived from peripheral blood, sampled on day 0 of AZD1222 vaccination. The receptors here all came from an adult in good health.

The chain uses TRBV19 and TRBJ2-1; 10 bases are a match to TRBD2. Unmatched junction bases numbered 1, after V lost 4 bases and J lost 4 bases. The V gene's germline CDR1 is LNHDA and CDR2 SQIVND (reference sequence). The CDR3 contains 14 residues. In DNA, the CDR3 is TGTGCCAGTAGTACTAGCGGGGGATACAATGAGCAGTTCTTC. It codes for CASSTSGGYNEQFF. The full variable domain, its missing parts supplied by reference TRBV19 and TRBJ2-1, is DGGITQSPKYLFRKEGQNVTLSCEQNLNHDAMYWYRQDPGQGLRLIYYSQIVNDFQKGDIAEGYSVSREKKESFPLTVTSAQKNPTAFYLCASSTSGGYNEQFFGPGTRLTVL.

This chain joins TRBV6-1 and TRBJ2-1; D not resolved. Trimming shortened V by 1 base and J by 7 bases, and 14 bases separated the two germline ends. The CDR3 contains 15 residues. From germline, CDR1 is MNHNS and CDR2 SASEGT. CDR3 nucleotide sequence: TGTGCCAGCAGTGAAGGTGGGTCCGCGCGGAATGAGCAGTTCTTC. Translating gives CASSEGGSARNEQFF.

The gene calls are TRBV7-2 and TRBJ2-7; 13 bases fit TRBD2. CDR1 is SGHTA, CDR2 FQGNSA, per germline. Unmatched junction bases numbered 5, after V lost 5 bases and J lost 4 bases. The CDR3 is 15 amino acids. Here the CDR3 DNA reads TGTGCCAGCAGCACGGGACTAGCGGGGCCGTACGAGCAGTACTTC. This encodes CASSTGLAGPYEQYF. The whole variable domain, filled in from reference TRBV7-2 and TRBJ2-7, reads GAGVSQSPSNKVTEKGKDVELRCDPISGHTALYWYRQSLGQGLEFLIYFQGNSAPDKSGLPSDRFSAERTGGSVSTLTIQRTQQEDSAVYLCASSTGLAGPYEQYFGPGTRLTVT.

This rearrangement joins TRBV7-9 to TRBJ1-1; TRBD1 aligns across 9 bases. J lost 7 bases, V lost 4 bases, and 10 bases had no gene match. CDR3 length: 15 amino acids. Germline CDR1 SEHNR, CDR2 FQNEAQ (reference sequence). In nucleotides, the CDR3 is TGTGCCAGCAGCTCGTCGGACAGGGGCCACCGTGAAGCTTTCTTT. This translates into CASSSSDRGHREAFF.

V is TRBV9 and J is TRBJ1-2; 7 nucleotides line up with TRBD1. V gave up 0 bases and J gave up 6 bases; unmatched junction bases: 11. This CDR3 spans 16 amino acids. Germline values: CDR1 SGDLS, CDR2 YYNGEE. CDR3: CASSVDPGQTVNGYTF. CDR3 in DNA: TGTGCCAGCAGCGTAGACCCGGGACAGACAGTGAATGGCTACACCTTC.

The chain uses TRBV27 and TRBJ1-5; D possibly corresponds to TRBD1 (5 bases). The CDR3 covers 17 residues. CDR1 MNHEY and CDR2 SMNVEV come from the germline V gene (reference sequence). The V and J ends lost 3 bases and 3 bases respectively, with 18 bases between them. In nucleotides, the CDR3 is TGTGCCAGCAGTTTTAGAGCTGGGGGAACCGCCAATCAGCCCCAGCATTTT. Residues: CASSFRAGGTANQPQHF.

This rearrangement joins TRBV4-1 to TRBJ2-2, with TRBD2 as a possible D gene (5 bases). Per the germline V gene, CDR1 is MGHRA and CDR2 is YSYEKL. V lost 5 bases to trimming and J lost 0 bases, with 13 bases between them. This CDR3 is 16 amino acids long. This CDR3 is CASSSGGGANTGELFF. CDR3 DNA: TGCGCCAGCAGCTCAGGCGGAGGCGCGAACACCGGGGAGCTGTTTTTT.

The chain joins TRBV27 to TRBJ1-2, with D unresolved. The V gene's germline CDR1 is MNHEY and CDR2 SMNVEV (reference sequence). Trimming shortened V by 0 bases and J by 2 bases, and 22 bases separated the two germline ends. The CDR3 runs to 19 residues. The chain's CDR3 is CASSLSDSEVRVSNYGYTF. CDR3 DNA: TGTGCCAGCAGTTTATCGGACTCTGAGGTTCGGGTTTCAAACTATGGCTACACCTTC.

The chain has TRBV18 and TRBJ2-3, with D perhaps TRBD1 (6 bases). With 8 bases removed from V and 2 bases from J, the gap between germline ends came to 17 bases. The CDR3 contains 15 residues. The germline V gene has CDR1 KGHSH and CDR2 LQKENI. CDR3 sequence (DNA): TGTGCCAGCCATGACAGGAACGAGAACACAGATACGCAGTATTTT. Protein sequence: CASHDRNENTDTQYF. The entire variable domain, with the rest obtained from reference TRBV18 and TRBJ2-3, is as follows: NAGVMQNPRHLVRRRGQEARLRCSPMKGHSHVYWYRQLPEEGLKFMVYLQKENIIDESGMPKERFSAEFPKEGPSILRIQQVVRGDSAAYFCASHDRNENTDTQYFGPGTRLTVL.

The CDR3, as DNA: TGTGCCAGCAGCGTAGAAGAGCTCGCAGCCTCTGGAAACACCATATATTTT. Protein: CASSVEELAASGNTIYF. The chain employs TRBV9 and TRBJ1-3; the D is unclear. Germline V gene data show CDR1 as SGDLS and CDR2 as YYNGEE. CDR3 length: 17 residues. V was cut by 0 bases and J by 0 bases, with 13 bases left in between.

This clone was seen only a few times. The gene calls are TRBV7-9 and TRBJ1-1, with unresolved D. Germline loops: CDR1 SEHNR, CDR2 FQNEAQ (reference sequence). The V and J ends lost 1 base and 1 base respectively, with 7 bases between them. The CDR3 has 14 amino acids. The CDR3 DNA reads TGTGCCAGCAGCTTAGTGGAGGGGAACACTGAAGCTTTCTTT. It codes for CASSLVEGNTEAFF.

With respect to this clone: One end of the junction fails to match germline, which may point to a read error. This sequence joins TRBV7-7 and TRBJ2-1, with 8 bases lining up with TRBD2. The CDR3 length is 18 residues. Per germline, CDR1 SSHAT and CDR2 FNYEAQ (reference sequence). The CDR3 spells CASSLALAGAGGRYEQFF. Written as DNA, the CDR3 is TGTGCTAGCAGCTTAGCTCTCGCGGGGGCGGGGGGCCGGTATGAGCAGTTCTTC.

V gene TRBV28 combines with J gene TRBJ2-7; D call uncertain. Germline CDR1 MDHEN, CDR2 SYDVKM. The CDR3 extends over 15 amino acids. The V and J ends lost 3 bases and 4 bases respectively, with 16 bases between them. CDR3 region: CASSFQFSRFYEQYF. CDR3 sequence (DNA): TGTGCCAGCAGTTTTCAGTTCAGTAGGTTTTACGAGCAGTACTTC.

The chain couples TRBV19 to TRBJ1-4; D not certain. Between the trimmed V and J ends, which lost 5 bases and 6 bases, there was a span of 7 bases. Germline V gene data show CDR1 as LNHDA and CDR2 as SQIVND (reference sequence). The length of the CDR3 is 12 residues. As DNA, the CDR3 is TGTGCCAGTAGTCATCTCGATGAAAAACTGTTTTTT. It translates to CASSHLDEKLFF.

This clone was counted once. The V gene is TRBV28, the J gene TRBJ2-6; D may be TRBD1 or TRBD2 (5 bases each). The V end was cut by 6 bases, the J end by 0 bases, with 12 bases between. The CDR3 totals 16 residues. The germline CDR1 and CDR2 sequences are MDHEN and SYDVKM. CDR3 sequence reads: CASRLGRNSGANVLTF. The CDR3 DNA reads TGTGCCAGCAGACTGGGACGGAACTCTGGGGCCAACGTCCTGACTTTC. Full variable domain (remainder filled in from reference TRBV28 and TRBJ2-6): DVKVTQSSRYLVKRTGEKVFLECVQDMDHENMFWYRQDPGLGLRLIYFSYDVKMKEKGDIPEGYSVSREKKERFSLILESASTNQTSMYLCASRLGRNSGANVLTFGAGSRLTVL.

This clone was observed a few times. The chain combines TRBV7-9 with TRBJ1-2; no clear D. V shed 5 bases and J shed 0 bases, with 16 bases lying between them. This CDR3 region has 16 residues. The V gene's germline CDR1 is SEHNR and CDR2 FQNEAQ (reference sequence). DNA of the CDR3: TGTGCCAGCAGCCAAGACCTATACTTGGCTAACTATGGCTACACCTTC. This encodes CASSQDLYLANYGYTF.

This clone was observed a single time. The chain has TRBV7-2 and TRBJ1-4; D perhaps matches TRBD1 (6 bases). Germline CDR1 and CDR2: SGHTA and FQGNSA. The CDR3 runs 18 residues. V lost 2 bases and J 0 bases, leaving 16 bases between the germline ends. The CDR3 DNA is TGTGCCAGCAGCTTAAGGGGCAGGGGTGGCTCAACTAATGAAAAACTGTTTTTT. Its translation: CASSLRGRGGSTNEKLFF. Looking up the rest from reference TRBV7-2 and TRBJ1-4 gives the full variable domain: GAGVSQSPSNKVTEKGKDVELRCDPISGHTALYWYRQSLGQGLEFLIYFQGNSAPDKSGLPSDRFSAERTGGSVSTLTIQRTQQEDSAVYLCASSLRGRGGSTNEKLFFGSGTQLSVL.

The chain recombines TRBV14 with TRBJ2-5; D is unresolved. Germline CDR1 reads SGHDN; CDR2 reads FVKESK. The CDR3 loop spans 15 amino acids. V lost 1 base, J lost 2 bases, and 11 bases lay in between. The CDR3 region has the DNA TGTGCCAGCAGCCAAGGGGTCGGAGTACAAGAGACCCAGTACTTC. Translation: CASSQGVGVQETQYF.

This chain connects TRBV18 to TRBJ1-2; 9 bases line up with TRBD1. Germline CDR1 and CDR2: KGHSH and LQKENI. Germline trimming cut 6 bases from V and 4 bases from J; bases unmatched to any gene: 9. The CDR3 has 15 amino acids. The CDR3 protein is CASSPRQGEGYGYTF. CDR3 nucleotides: TGTGCCAGCTCGCCCAGACAGGGGGAGGGCTATGGCTACACCTTC.

The gene calls are TRBV6-5 and TRBJ1-6, with no clear D. This CDR3 comprises 14 residues. Trimming left V 8 bases short and J 0 bases short, with 8 bases between. In germline, CDR1 is MNHEY, CDR2 SVGAGI. This CDR3 reads CASRRSSYNSPLHF. The DNA for the CDR3 is TGTGCCAGCCGTCGGAGCTCCTATAATTCACCCCTCCACTTT.